These T cell receptor beta chains were read from a single sample in a study of cytomegalovirus exposure and HLA in healthy donors. Produced via immunoSEQ multiplex PCR; TCRdb's table is partial and in-frame only. The sample carries 55,000 to 80,000 clones, roughly 82% recorded once. The specimen sequenced was PBMCs. The receptors stem from a man in his 70s in good health and CMV-seronegative. The CDR3 runs from the conserved cysteine through the conserved F or W. A D gene is named only where the DNA matches it firmly. The size field is filled for only some rows; it gives once, few, many or a size class.

CDR3 length: 14
V gene: TRBV7-6
J gene: TRBJ2-1
D gene: TRBD1
clone size: -
CDR3 protein: CASSGTGGDNEQFF
CDR3 DNA: TGTGCCAGCAGCGGGACAGGCGGGGACAATGAGCAGTTCTTC

CDR3 length: 12
V gene: TRBV19
J gene: TRBJ2-3
D gene: -
clone size: -
CDR3 protein: CATKLTGDTQYF
CDR3 DNA: TGTGCCACTAAGCTAACCGGAGATACGCAGTATTTT

CDR3 length: 20
V gene: TRBV4-3
J gene: TRBJ2-1
D gene: TRBD2
clone size: -
CDR3 protein: CASSQDSGGLGLAGYNEQFF
CDR3 DNA: TGCGCCAGCAGCCAAGATAGCGGGGGCTTAGGGCTAGCGGGGTACAATGAGCAGTTCTTC

CDR3 length: 12
V gene: TRBV2
J gene: TRBJ2-7
D gene: TRBD1
clone size: -
CDR3 protein: CASRQGAYEQYF
CDR3 DNA: TGTGCCAGCCGACAGGGGGCTTACGAGCAGTACTTC

CDR3 length: 15
V gene: TRBV19
J gene: TRBJ1-4
D gene: TRBD1
clone size: -
CDR3 protein: CASSTPDRGGEKLFF
CDR3 DNA: TGTGCCAGTAGTACCCCGGACAGGGGAGGCGAAAAACTGTTTTTT

CDR3 length: 23
V gene: TRBV1
J gene: TRBJ2-3
D gene: -
clone size: once
CDR3 protein: CTSSQDPLWPSGGAATSTDTQYF
CDR3 DNA: TGCACCAGCAGCCAAGATCCGTTGTGGCCTAGCGGGGGGGCCGCGACTAGCACAGATACGCAGTATTTT

CDR3 length: 14
V gene: TRBV5-1
J gene: TRBJ2-2
D gene: -
clone size: -
CDR3 protein: CASSLDPAGGELFF
CDR3 DNA: TGCGCCAGCAGCTTGGACCCCGCGGGCGGGGAGCTGTTTTTT

CDR3 length: 15
V gene: TRBV6-5
J gene: TRBJ2-1
D gene: TRBD1
clone size: once
CDR3 protein: CASSYSRDRGYEQFF
CDR3 DNA: TGTGCCAGCAGTTACTCTCGGGACAGGGGCTATGAGCAGTTCTTC

CDR3 length: 14
V gene: TRBV2
J gene: TRBJ2-4
D gene: TRBD1
clone size: -
CDR3 protein: CASSPGTGADIQYF
CDR3 DNA: TGTGCCAGCAGCCCCGGGACAGGAGCAGACATTCAGTACTTC

CDR3 length: 13
V gene: TRBV7-6
J gene: TRBJ2-1
D gene: TRBD2
clone size: -
CDR3 protein: CASSAGTSGPKFF
CDR3 DNA: TGTGCCAGCAGCGCCGGGACTAGCGGGCCGAAGTTCTTC

CDR3 length: 15
V gene: TRBV5-4
J gene: TRBJ2-2
D gene: TRBD2
clone size: -
CDR3 protein: CASSTGLGFTGELFF
CDR3 DNA: TGTGCCAGCAGCACGGGACTAGGGTTTACCGGGGAGCTGTTTTTT

CDR3 length: 16
V gene: TRBV5-5
J gene: TRBJ2-7
D gene: TRBD2
clone size: -
CDR3 protein: CASSLGSGGASYEQYF
CDR3 DNA: TGTGCCAGCAGCTTGGGCAGCGGGGGGGCCTCATACGAGCAGTACTTC

CDR3 length: 16
V gene: TRBV27
J gene: TRBJ2-7
D gene: TRBD2
clone size: -
CDR3 protein: CASSLSWLAGTYEQYF
CDR3 DNA: TGTGCCAGCAGTTTATCGTGGCTAGCGGGCACCTACGAGCAGTACTTC

CDR3 length: 15
V gene: TRBV5-4
J gene: TRBJ1-3
D gene: TRBD1
clone size: -
CDR3 protein: CASSLDRGLGNTIYF
CDR3 DNA: TGTGCCAGCAGCTTAGACAGGGGGCTTGGAAACACCATATATTTT

CDR3 length: 16
V gene: TRBV18
J gene: TRBJ2-7
D gene: TRBD1
clone size: -
CDR3 protein: CASSPPGTGLSYEQYF
CDR3 DNA: TGTGCCAGCTCACCACCCGGGACAGGGCTCTCCTACGAGCAGTACTTC

CDR3 length: 15
V gene: TRBV6-5
J gene: TRBJ2-1
D gene: TRBD1
clone size: few
CDR3 protein: CASSQGDSRYNEQFF
CDR3 DNA: TGTGCCAGCAGTCAGGGGGACAGCCGATACAATGAGCAGTTCTTC

CDR3 length: 15
V gene: TRBV4-3
J gene: TRBJ2-7
D gene: -
clone size: medium-sized
CDR3 protein: CASSQGFGDSYEQYF
CDR3 DNA: TGCGCCAGCAGCCAGGGTTTCGGAGACTCCTACGAGCAGTACTTC

CDR3 length: 13
V gene: TRBV28
J gene: TRBJ1-6
D gene: -
clone size: -
CDR3 protein: CASSLNRNSPLHF
CDR3 DNA: TGTGCCAGCAGTTTGAACAGAAATTCACCCCTCCACTTT

CDR3 length: 13
V gene: TRBV7-2
J gene: TRBJ1-1
D gene: -
clone size: -
CDR3 protein: CASCAQGHTEAFF
CDR3 DNA: TGTGCCAGCTGTGCACAGGGACACACTGAAGCTTTCTTT

CDR3 length: 11
V gene: TRBV5-6
J gene: TRBJ1-2
D gene: -
clone size: few
CDR3 protein: CASSFQVGYTF
CDR3 DNA: TGTGCCAGCAGCTTTCAGGTTGGCTACACCTTC

CDR3 length: 16
V gene: TRBV7-8
J gene: TRBJ2-1
D gene: TRBD2
clone size: -
CDR3 protein: CASSRGLAGIYNEQFF
CDR3 DNA: TGTGCCAGCAGCCGTGGACTAGCGGGGATCTACAATGAGCAGTTCTTC

CDR3 length: 11
V gene: TRBV6-5
J gene: TRBJ1-2
D gene: -
clone size: once
CDR3 protein: CAGSSGLGYTF
CDR3 DNA: TGTGCCGGCAGTTCAGGGTTGGGCTACACCTTC

CDR3 length: 15
V gene: TRBV9
J gene: TRBJ2-7
D gene: -
clone size: -
CDR3 protein: CASSPQQGSSYEQYF
CDR3 DNA: TGTGCCAGCAGCCCCCAACAGGGAAGCTCCTACGAGCAGTACTTC

CDR3 length: 15
V gene: TRBV7-9
J gene: TRBJ2-1
D gene: TRBD2
clone size: once
CDR3 protein: CSSSSGTSGVNEQFF
CDR3 DNA: TGTTCCAGCAGCTCCGGGACTAGCGGAGTAAATGAGCAGTTCTTC

CDR3 length: 16
V gene: TRBV15
J gene: TRBJ2-2
D gene: -
clone size: -
CDR3 protein: CATSRGLPRSTGELFF
CDR3 DNA: TGTGCCACCAGCAGAGGACTTCCGAGGAGTACCGGGGAGCTGTTTTTT

CDR3 length: 14
V gene: TRBV18
J gene: TRBJ2-7
D gene: TRBD2
clone size: -
CDR3 protein: CASSPDGRAHEQYF
CDR3 DNA: TGTGCCAGCTCACCAGACGGGAGGGCTCACGAGCAGTACTTC